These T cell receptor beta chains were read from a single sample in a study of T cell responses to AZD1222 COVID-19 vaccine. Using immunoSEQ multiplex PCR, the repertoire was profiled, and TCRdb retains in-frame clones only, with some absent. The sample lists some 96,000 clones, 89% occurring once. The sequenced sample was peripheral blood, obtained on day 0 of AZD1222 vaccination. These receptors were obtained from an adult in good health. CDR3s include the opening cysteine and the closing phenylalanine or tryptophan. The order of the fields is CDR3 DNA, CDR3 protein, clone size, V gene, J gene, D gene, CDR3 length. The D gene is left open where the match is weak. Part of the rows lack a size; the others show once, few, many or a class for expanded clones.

TGTGCCAGCAGCGTGCAGAGGGGGGATAGCAATCAGCCCCAGCATTTT,CASSVQRGDSNQPQHF,-,TRBV28,TRBJ1-5,-,16
TGTGCCAGCAGTTCGCTGGACAGGGTGAATAATTCACCCCTCCACTTT,CASSSLDRVNNSPLHF,-,TRBV27,TRBJ1-6,TRBD1,16
TGTGCCACCAGCAGAGAGAATAATTCACCCCTCCACTTT,CATSRENNSPLHF,-,TRBV15,TRBJ1-6,-,13
TGTGCCAGCAGCCTAACAGGGCAGCCCCAGCATTTT,CASSLTGQPQHF,few,TRBV27,TRBJ1-5,-,12
TGTGCCAGCAGCCAAGCCGACAGGGACCATCAGCCCCAGCATTTT,CASSQADRDHQPQHF,-,TRBV4-2,TRBJ1-5,TRBD1,15
TGTGCCAGCAGCCAATTCGTGGGAAGAAACAATGAGCAGTTCTTC,CASSQFVGRNNEQFF,-,TRBV4-2,TRBJ2-1,-,15
TGTGCCAGCAGCGTAGGGTCCCTTCACTCGGAGACCCAGTACTTC,CASSVGSLHSETQYF,-,TRBV9,TRBJ2-5,-,15
TGTGCCAGTAGCAGGGTCCCCTATAATTCACCCCTCCACTTT,CASSRVPYNSPLHF,-,TRBV19,TRBJ1-6,-,14
TGTGCCAGCTCGCCCAACCCTCCCGGGACTAACAATGAGCAGTTCTTC,CASSPNPPGTNNEQFF,-,TRBV18,TRBJ2-1,TRBD2,16
TGTGCCAGCAGTTTGGACAGCAACTATGGCTACACCTTC,CASSLDSNYGYTF,-,TRBV6-5,TRBJ1-2,-,13
TGTGCCAGCTCACCAGCAAGGGTCGGGGAAAAACTGTTTTTT,CASSPARVGEKLFF,-,TRBV18,TRBJ1-4,-,14
TGTGCCAGCAGTTACCTACGGGACAGCGAGAACACTGAAGCTTTCTTT,CASSYLRDSENTEAFF,-,TRBV6-2/TRBV6-3,TRBJ1-1,TRBD1,16
TGTGCCATCAGAGAAGGGGAGGACACTGAAGCTTTCTTT,CAIREGEDTEAFF,-,TRBV10-3,TRBJ1-1,-,13
TGTGCCAGCAGTGAATCGAATCCAGGTACCGGCTACACCTTC,CASSESNPGTGYTF,-,TRBV2,TRBJ1-2,-,14
TGTGCCAGCAGTGAGAGTAGCACAGATACGCAGTATTTT,CASSESSTDTQYF,once,TRBV6-4,TRBJ2-3,-,13